Listed below are T cell receptor beta chains from one sample, sequenced in a study of T-cell memory formation after mild COVID-19. TCRdb processed the 5' RACE reads anew with MiXCR; each CDR3 protein has one entry. The data show around 390,000 distinct CDR3 sequences, about 15% seen once. Sequencing input: PBMCs or a T cell subset sorted from them (not recorded which). The receptors originated from a man between 18 and 29 years old who had mild COVID-19 (a few samples of this study predate the infection). Cell type and time point are not known. Each CDR3 is given with its conserved first and last residue. Each record gives: J gene, V gene, clone size, D gene, CDR3 protein, CDR3 DNA. A D gene is named only where the DNA matches it firmly. The size entry is marked missing in some rows and otherwise reads once, few, many or a size class.

TRBJ2-2	TRBV9	NA	TRBD1	CASSVQGVAGELFF	TGTGCCAGCAGCGTACAGGGGGTTGCCGGGGAGCTGTTTTTT
TRBJ2-1	TRBV24-1	NA	TRBD2	CATSSGGADYNEQFF	TGTGCCACCAGTAGCGGGGGGGCCGACTACAATGAGCAGTTCTTC
TRBJ1-2	TRBV11-2	NA	NA	CASSAGLGYTF	TGTGCCAGCAGCGCCGGCCTTGGCTACACCTTC
TRBJ1-2	TRBV7-2	few	NA	CASSLVAGANYGYTF	TGTGCCAGCAGCTTAGTTGCTGGGGCTAACTATGGCTACACCTTC
TRBJ2-3	TRBV7-2	few	NA	CASSFRSGSTDTQYF	TGTGCCAGCAGCTTTCGGAGCGGTAGCACAGATACGCAGTATTTT
TRBJ1-4	TRBV7-8	NA	NA	CASSSYRAQRREKLFF	TGTGCCAGCAGCTCCTACCGGGCCCAAAGACGAGAAAAACTGTTTTTT
TRBJ1-4	TRBV2	NA	NA	CASGGEINEKLFF	TGTGCCAGCGGTGGGGAGATTAATGAAAAACTGTTTTTT
TRBJ1-2	TRBV20-1	NA	NA	CSASNSGYTF	TGCAGTGCTAGTAATAGTGGCTACACCTTC
TRBJ2-1	TRBV7-9	NA	TRBD2	CASSLVSGGAHEQFF	TGTGCCAGCAGCCTCGTGAGCGGGGGGGCCCATGAGCAGTTCTTC
TRBJ1-5	TRBV12-3/TRBV12-4	NA	TRBD1	CASTGDREDQPQHF	TGTGCCAGCACCGGGGACAGGGAGGATCAGCCCCAGCATTTT
TRBJ2-3	TRBV7-2	NA	TRBD2	CASSLQLAGTDTQYF	TGTGCCAGCAGCCTTCAACTAGCGGGCACAGATACGCAGTATTTT
TRBJ1-2	TRBV4-3	few	NA	CASSQGWKLVVGYTF	TGCGCCAGCAGCCAAGGGTGGAAGCTCGTAGTTGGCTACACCTTC
TRBJ2-6	TRBV5-1	few	NA	CASSFGQAGSGANVLTF	TGCGCCAGCAGCTTTGGTCAGGCTGGTTCTGGGGCCAACGTCCTGACTTTC
TRBJ2-3	TRBV6-6	NA	NA	CASSYWGVTDTQYF	TGTGCCAGCAGTTATTGGGGGGTAACAGATACGCAGTATTTT
TRBJ2-1	TRBV15	NA	TRBD1	CATSRGDRDNEQFF	TGTGCCACCAGCAGAGGGGACAGGGACAATGAGCAGTTCTTC
TRBJ1-2	TRBV12-3/TRBV12-4	NA	NA	CASSLGGSNYGYTF	TGTGCCAGCAGCCTGGGGGGCAGTAACTATGGCTACACCTTC
TRBJ1-1	TRBV5-1	many	NA	CASTASENTEAFF	TGCGCCAGCACCGCCTCTGAGAACACTGAAGCTTTCTTT
TRBJ2-5	TRBV6-5	few	TRBD1	CASSYGGQVWETQYF	TGTGCCAGCAGTTACGGGGGACAGGTCTGGGAGACCCAGTACTTC
TRBJ1-6	TRBV2	NA	TRBD1	CASSGQGSSPLHF	TGTGCCAGCAGTGGACAGGGGTCTTCACCCCTCCACTTT
TRBJ2-3	TRBV4-3	many	NA	CASSQDLLTGASTDTQYF	TGCGCCAGCAGCCAAGATCTGCTTACGGGGGCTAGCACAGATACGCAGTATTTT
TRBJ2-1	TRBV7-9	NA	TRBD1	CASRLGQDYNNEQFF	TGTGCCAGCAGACTGGGACAGGACTACAACAATGAGCAGTTCTTC
TRBJ2-7	TRBV3-1	NA	NA	CASSRLTLSYEQYF	TGTGCCAGCAGCCGTTTGACACTTTCCTACGAGCAGTACTTC
TRBJ1-2	TRBV9	few	TRBD1	CASSLGQINYGYTF	TGTGCCAGCAGCTTGGGACAGATTAACTATGGCTACACCTTC
TRBJ2-4	TRBV7-2	many	TRBD1	CASSFAGGYAKNIQYF	TGTGCCAGCAGCTTCGCAGGGGGATACGCCAAAAACATTCAGTACTTC
TRBJ2-5	TRBV12-3/TRBV12-4	few	TRBD1	CASSLTPEDRGRRETQYF	TGTGCCAGCAGTCTAACACCGGAGGACAGGGGGCGACGGGAGACCCAGTACTTC
TRBJ2-2	TRBV5-4	NA	NA	CATTIGESGELFF	TGTGCCACCACAATAGGGGAGTCCGGGGAGCTGTTTTTT
TRBJ2-1	TRBV29-1	few	NA	CSVAAKLSYNEQFF	TGCAGCGTTGCAGCGAAACTGTCCTACAATGAGCAGTTCTTC
TRBJ2-4	TRBV7-9	few	TRBD1	CASSSQTGVDFGIQYF	TGTGCCAGCAGCTCGCAGACAGGGGTCGATTTCGGCATTCAGTACTTC
TRBJ2-7	TRBV5-5	NA	NA	CASSLGGKQYF	TGTGCCAGCAGCTTGGGAGGAAAGCAGTACTTC
TRBJ2-1	TRBV28	NA	TRBD1	CASSKQGANEQFF	TGTGCCAGCAGTAAACAGGGGGCGAATGAGCAGTTCTTC
TRBJ2-1	TRBV6-5	NA	NA	CASSFRGGVQNEQFF	TGTGCCAGCAGCTTCAGAGGGGGGGTTCAGAATGAGCAGTTCTTC
TRBJ2-6	TRBV12-3/TRBV12-4	few	NA	CASWTTGANVLTF	TGTGCCAGCTGGACAACGGGGGCCAACGTCCTGACTTTC
TRBJ2-3	TRBV7-2	many	NA	CASSLALNTQYF	TGTGCCAGCAGCTTAGCGCTTAATACGCAGTATTTT
TRBJ2-3	TRBV20-1	once	NA	CSARGLVTDTQYF	TGCAGTGCTAGAGGACTAGTCACAGATACGCAGTATTTT
TRBJ2-2	TRBV11-1	once	TRBD1	CASNSGTGATGELFF	TGTGCCAGCAACTCCGGGACAGGAGCCACCGGGGAGCTGTTTTTT
TRBJ2-7	TRBV19	NA	NA	CASSKQGGYEQYF	TGTGCCAGTAGTAAGCAGGGCGGCTACGAGCAGTACTTC
TRBJ1-6	TRBV7-6	few	NA	CASSAGAGAAYNSPLHF	TGTGCCAGCAGCGCCGGGGCGGGGGCGGCCTATAATTCACCCCTCCACTTT